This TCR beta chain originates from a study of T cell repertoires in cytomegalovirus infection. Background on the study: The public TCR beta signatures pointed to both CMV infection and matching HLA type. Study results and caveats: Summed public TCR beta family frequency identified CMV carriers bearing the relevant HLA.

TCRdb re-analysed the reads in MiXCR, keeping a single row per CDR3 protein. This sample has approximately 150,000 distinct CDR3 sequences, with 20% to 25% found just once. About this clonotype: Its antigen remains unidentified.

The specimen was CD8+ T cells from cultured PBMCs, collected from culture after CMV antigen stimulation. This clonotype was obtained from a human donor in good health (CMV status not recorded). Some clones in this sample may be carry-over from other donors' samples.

The CDR3 sequence: CASGETRGEQFF. Written as DNA, the CDR3 is TGTGCCAGCGGAGAAACCAGGGGTGAGCAGTTCTTC. This chain uses TRBV6-6 with TRBJ2-1, with a weak D call TRBD1 (6 bases). Germline V gene lookup returns CDR1 MNHNY and CDR2 SVGAGI (reference sequence). This CDR3 has 12 amino acids. Trimming took off 8 bases at V and 9 bases at J, with 14 bases between the two ends.